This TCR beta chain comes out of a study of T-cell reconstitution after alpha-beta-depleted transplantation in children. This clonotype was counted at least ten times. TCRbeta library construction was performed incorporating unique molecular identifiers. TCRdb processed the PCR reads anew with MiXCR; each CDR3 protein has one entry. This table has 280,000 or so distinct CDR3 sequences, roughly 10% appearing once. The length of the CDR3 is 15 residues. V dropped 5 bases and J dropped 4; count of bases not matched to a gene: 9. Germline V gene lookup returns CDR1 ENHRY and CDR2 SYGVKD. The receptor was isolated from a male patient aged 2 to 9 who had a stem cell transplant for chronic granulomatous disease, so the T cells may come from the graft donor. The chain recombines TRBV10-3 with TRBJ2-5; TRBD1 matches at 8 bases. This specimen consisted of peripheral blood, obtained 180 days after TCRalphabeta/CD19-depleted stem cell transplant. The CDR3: CAISQDPGGGETQYF. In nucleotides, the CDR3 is TGTGCCATCAGTCAGGATCCAGGGGGCGGAGAGACCCAGTACTTC.